The 28 T cell receptor beta chains given below trace back to one sample, sequenced in a study of identical twins (dated by TCRdb to the mid-2010s). The receptor library was made with 5' RACE. Sequencing took place on an Illumina HiSeq 2000. Starting from the raw public reads, TCRdb applied fastp trimming at Q25, assembled clones with MiXCR and retained in-frame beta chains. CDR3 protein duplicates are merged, each entry listing the most common genes and DNA. The sample data list roughly 540,000 distinct CDR3 sequences, and around 20% of these were observed just once. Clones ranked in the top ten supply under 0.95% of the sample. The same data also contributed to another study, on T cells expressing NK-cell markers.

Sequencing was done on a sample of CD4+ T cells sorted from blood. The origin of the receptors is a woman under 30 in good health.

The chain joins TRBV10-3 to TRBJ2-3; no definite D call. The V end was cut by 3 bases, the J end by 4 bases, with 11 bases between. From germline, CDR1 is ENHRY and CDR2 SYGVKD. The CDR3 is 14 amino acids. In DNA, the CDR3 is TGTGCCATCAGTGACGCCCAGGCTGCAGATACGCAGTATTTT. Translated, it gives CAISDAQAADTQYF.

For the CDR3, the DNA is TGTGCCAGCAGCCTAACTGCCGGGGGTGGAGAGACCCAGTACTTC. Translating gives CASSLTAGGGETQYF. The chain joins TRBV3-1 to TRBJ2-5, with D maybe TRBD2 (6 bases). Germline loops: CDR1 LGHDT, CDR2 YNNKEL (reference sequence). The CDR3 has 15 residues. V was pared by 4 bases and J by 4 bases, with 16 bases between.

The chain uses TRBV5-1 and TRBJ2-2, with 15 bases matching TRBD2. The CDR3 spans 17 residues. V lost 3 bases to trimming and J lost 2 bases; unmatched junction nucleotides: 2. Germline-derived CDR1 and CDR2 are SGHRS and YFSETQ. DNA of the CDR3: TGCGCCAGCAGCTCGGGACTAGCGGGAGGAAACACCGGGGAGCTGTTTTTT. It encodes CASSSGLAGGNTGELFF.

This clonotype has ten or more counts. The chain recombines TRBV2 with TRBJ2-7; TRBD1 matches at 9 bases. The CDR3 has 16 amino acids. Germline V gene data show CDR1 as SNHLY and CDR2 as FYNNEI. V dropped 3 bases and J dropped 4; count of bases not matched to a gene: 10. The CDR3 here is CASSDPTGQGNYEQYF. In DNA, the CDR3 is TGTGCCAGCAGTGATCCTACGGGACAGGGCAATTACGAGCAGTACTTC.

V and J are TRBV20-1 and TRBJ2-3; TRBD2 matches at 12 bases. V was pared by 3 bases and J by 4 bases, with 5 bases of the junction left unmatched. Germline V gene data show CDR1 as DFQATT and CDR2 as SNEGSKA (reference sequence). The CDR3 contains 15 residues. CDR3 bases: TGCAGTGCTAGGAGGACTAGCGGGACGGCAGATACGCAGTATTTT. Its protein is CSARRTSGTADTQYF.

This clonotype has a handful of counts. The V call is TRBV6-1, the J call TRBJ2-7, with D perhaps assigned TRBD1 or TRBD2 (5 bases each). The CDR3 has 13 residues. CDR1 is MNHNS and CDR2 is SASEGT in the germline V gene. V was shortened by 2 bases and J by 6 bases, with 11 bases between the two germline ends. The CDR3 nucleotides are TGTGCCAGCAGTGAACAGTGGGACGGCGAGCAGTACTTC. Residues: CASSEQWDGEQYF.

This clonotype was recorded at least ten times. The V and J genes are TRBV12-3 or TRBV12-4 and TRBJ1-5; weak D call: TRBD1 (5 bases). V lost 6 bases, J lost 0 bases, and 12 bases lay in between. The CDR3 has 15 amino acids. In DNA form, the CDR3 reads TGTGCCAGCAGCCTGCGAGGGGCTAGCAATCAGCCCCAGCATTTT. Amino acid sequence: CASSLRGASNQPQHF.

This clonotype appeared many times. V and J are TRBV20-1 and TRBJ2-1; the D is unclear. This CDR3 comprises 11 residues. Germline-derived CDR1 and CDR2 are DFQATT and SNEGSKA (reference sequence). V shed 2 bases and J shed 5 bases, with 4 bases lying between them. Written as DNA, the CDR3 is TGCAGTGCTAGATTTGACAATGAGCAGTTCTTC. Translation gives CSARFDNEQFF.

This clonotype was seen more than once but under ten times. This chain links TRBV6-1 with TRBJ2-2; D ambiguous. CDR1 MNHNS and CDR2 SASEGT come from the germline V gene. The CDR3 runs to 13 residues. V was pared by 8 bases and J by 8 bases, with 15 bases between. The CDR3 reads CASRSASGGELFF. As DNA, the CDR3 is TGTGCCAGCCGCTCGGCGTCAGGAGGGGAGCTGTTTTTT.

V gene TRBV29-1 combines with J gene TRBJ2-3; weak D call: TRBD1 (6 bases). The CDR3 extends over 15 amino acids. With 5 bases removed from V and 2 bases from J, the gap between germline ends came to 17 bases. CDR1 SQVTM and CDR2 ANQGSEA come from the germline V gene. The CDR3 loop is CSVFPLTGHTDTQYF. CDR3 coding DNA: TGCAGCGTTTTCCCTTTGACAGGCCACACAGATACGCAGTATTTT.

CDR3 sequence: CAISEQAGGHHEQFF. In nucleotides, the CDR3 is TGTGCCATCAGTGAGCAAGCGGGAGGGCACCATGAGCAGTTCTTC. This rearrangement joins TRBV10-3 to TRBJ2-1; 10 nucleotides agree with TRBD2. CDR1 and CDR2 (germline): ENHRY, SYGVKD. V lost 2 bases, J lost 8 bases, and 6 bases stayed unmatched. There are 15 residues in the CDR3.

Ten or more counts support this clonotype. The V call is TRBV6-5, the J call TRBJ1-2; no clear D gene. Germline V gene data show CDR1 as MNHEY and CDR2 as SVGAGI. V dropped 1 base and J dropped 4 bases, with 13 bases sitting between them. The CDR3 sequence is 15 residues long. CDR3 sequence reads: CASSYYATMSYGYTF. CDR3 in DNA: TGTGCCAGCAGTTACTATGCCACGATGAGCTATGGCTACACCTTC.

The rearrangement uses TRBV29-1 and TRBJ2-1; possibly TRBD1 for D (5 bases). CDR1 is SQVTM and CDR2 is ANQGSEA in the germline V gene. V was shortened by 6 bases and J by 5 bases, with 17 bases between the two germline ends. The CDR3 has 14 amino acids. The CDR3 DNA follows: TGCAGCGTGATCGATAGGGGAATAAACAATGAGCAGTTCTTC. It codes for CSVIDRGINNEQFF.

The genes are TRBV20-1 and TRBJ1-5, with 9 nucleotides matching TRBD1. The junction had 12 bases not matched to a gene; V was cut back by 6 bases and J by 6 bases. The CDR3 contains 15 residues. CDR1 is DFQATT and CDR2 is SNEGSKA in the germline V gene (reference sequence). This CDR3 reads CSAAPGTGISQPQHF. CDR3 sequence (DNA): TGCAGTGCAGCACCCGGGACAGGGATCAGTCAGCCCCAGCATTTT.

The chain has TRBV13 and TRBJ2-7; weak D call: TRBD1 (5 bases). V shed 6 bases and J shed 6 bases, with 15 bases lying between them. Germline lookup yields CDR1 PRHDT and CDR2 FYEKMQ (reference sequence). CDR3 length equals 13 residues. The CDR3 DNA is TGTGCCAGCAGACAAAGTAGGGGAATCGAGCAGTACTTC. Its translation: CASRQSRGIEQYF.

This clonotype was counted between two and nine times. The chain has TRBV9 and TRBJ2-1; the match to TRBD2 covers 9 bases. The CDR3 is 15 residues long. Per the germline V gene, CDR1 is SGDLS and CDR2 is YYNGEE. Trimming at V came to 0 bases and at J to 8 bases, leaving 6 bases not matched to a gene. CDR3 region: CASSVDAGGRDEQFF. In DNA, the CDR3 is TGTGCCAGCAGCGTAGACGCGGGGGGGCGGGATGAGCAGTTCTTC.

This clonotype has just one count. The V gene is TRBV7-4, the J gene TRBJ2-7; 8 bases align to TRBD1. The V segment lost 2 bases and the J segment 1 base; nucleotides outside the gene matches: 10. CDR3 size: 17 residues. From germline, CDR1 is SGHVT and CDR2 SQSDAQ. The CDR3 sequence: CASSLRITGQGSYEQYF. The CDR3 DNA sequence: TGTGCCAGCAGCTTACGGATAACTGGACAGGGATCCTACGAGCAGTACTTC.

This clonotype was recorded a few times. The chain joins TRBV5-6 to TRBJ2-7; 9 bases fit TRBD1. The CDR3 length is 15 residues. Germline assignment: CDR1 SGHDT and CDR2 YYEEEE. The V segment lost 0 bases and the J segment 5 bases; nucleotides outside the gene matches: 6. CDR3 sequence reads: CASSLDPQGANEQYF. CDR3 DNA sequence: TGTGCCAGCAGCTTGGACCCACAGGGGGCCAACGAGCAGTACTTC. The full variable domain, its missing parts supplied by reference TRBV5-6 and TRBJ2-7, is DAGVTQSPTHLIKTRGQQVTLRCSPKSGHDTVSWYQQALGQGPQFIFQYYEEEERQRGNFPDRFSGHQFPNYSSELNVNALLLGDSALYLCASSLDPQGANEQYFGPGTRLTVT.

Of note for this clonotype: The junction departs from the called germline gene at one end, perhaps through a read error. The rearrangement joins TRBV7-2 to TRBJ2-3; 9 bases agree with TRBD2. Per the germline V gene, CDR1 is SGHTA and CDR2 is FQGNSA. The CDR3 is made up of 14 amino acids. The CDR3 DNA reads TGTGCCAGCAGCCTAACGGGTGGGACTAGCTCCCCCTGTTTT. It translates to CASSLTGGTSSPCF.

In this sample, this clonotype turned up many times. The chain couples TRBV9 to TRBJ2-1, with TRBD2 as a possible D gene (6 bases). This CDR3 has 17 amino acids. V was trimmed by 0 bases and J by 1 base, leaving 14 bases between them. Looked up from germline, CDR1 is SGDLS and CDR2 is YYNGEE. CDR3 in amino acids: CASSVGLLAHSYNEQFF. In nucleotides, the CDR3 is TGTGCCAGCAGCGTAGGTCTACTAGCCCATTCCTACAATGAGCAGTTCTTC.

This chain joins TRBV29-1 and TRBJ1-2, with a weak D call TRBD1 (6 bases). Trimming took 3 bases from V and 6 from J, leaving 14 bases between them. Looked up from germline, CDR1 is SQVTM and CDR2 is ANQGSEA. The CDR3 spans 13 residues. The CDR3 DNA is TGCAGCGTTGACCTACAGGGTTTTAATGGCTACACCTTC. This encodes CSVDLQGFNGYTF.

DNA for the CDR3: TGCAGTGCTTGGTCCAGCGGGAGGAGGAACGATGAGCAGTTCTTC. Its protein product is CSAWSSGRRNDEQFF. The J gene is TRBJ2-1, the V gene TRBV20-1; 9 nucleotides line up with TRBD2. The J segment lost 8 bases and the V segment lost 5 bases, leaving 13 bases of the junction unmatched. The length of the CDR3 is 15 residues. Germline values: CDR1 DFQATT, CDR2 SNEGSKA (reference sequence).

This clonotype was detected only a few times. The chain employs TRBV5-1 and TRBJ2-3; D uncertain. The CDR3 is 15 amino acids. V lost 0 bases, J lost 1 base, and 9 bases lay in between. Germline CDR1 reads SGHRS; CDR2 reads YFSETQ. CDR3 in DNA: TGCGCCAGCAGCTTGGCCGGATTTTGCACAGATACGCAGTATTTT. The encoded protein is CASSLAGFCTDTQYF.

V usage is TRBV6-2 or TRBV6-3 and J usage is TRBJ2-1; D is unresolved. V was pared by 7 bases and J by 5 bases, with 9 bases between. The CDR3 length is 12 residues. Germline loops: CDR1 MNHEY, CDR2 SVGEGT. The CDR3 nucleotides are TGTGCCAGCATCCCGGGTCACAATGAGCAGTTCTTC. Translating gives CASIPGHNEQFF.

The chain couples TRBV27 to TRBJ1-5, with 9 bases identical to TRBD1. Germline CDR1 MNHEY, CDR2 SMNVEV (reference sequence). The junction had 8 bases not matched to a gene; V was cut back by 6 bases and J by 11 bases. The CDR3 runs 13 residues. The CDR3 protein is CASSPDRGGAQHF. For the CDR3, the DNA is TGTGCCAGCAGCCCGGACAGGGGAGGAGCCCAGCATTTT.

This clonotype came up many times. This chain joins TRBV11-1 and TRBJ1-1; D remains ambiguous. The CDR3 is made up of 16 amino acids. Trimming took 2 bases from V and 1 from J, leaving 14 bases between them. From germline, CDR1 is SGHAT and CDR2 FQDESV (reference sequence). The CDR3 DNA follows: TGTGCCAGCAGCTTAACGGCAAGGGTCAGGAACACTGAAGCTTTCTTT. Translated: CASSLTARVRNTEAFF.

Only a few counts were recorded for this clonotype. The chain employs TRBV5-4 and TRBJ1-2, with D possibly being TRBD1 (5 bases). The V end lost 4 bases, the J end lost 5 bases, and 18 bases lay between the germline ends. CDR3 size: 15 residues. Germline V lookup: CDR1 SGHNT, CDR2 YYREEE (reference sequence). The CDR3 coding sequence is TGTGCCAGCAGCCCACCGGCACCCTCAGGGTATGGCTACACCTTC. This gives the protein CASSPPAPSGYGYTF.

This chain uses TRBV12-3 or TRBV12-4 with TRBJ2-1, with D perhaps TRBD1 (7 bases). The length of the CDR3 is 15 residues. V was cut by 6 bases and J by 5 bases, with 17 bases left in between. The CDR3 nucleotides read TGTGCCAGCAGGCCGGGCAGGGGGGCGAACAATGAGCAGTTCTTC. Protein sequence: CASRPGRGANNEQFF.